Shown below are 7 T cell receptor beta chains from a single sample sequenced in a study of CD8 T cell repertoires and HIV-1 epitope variants. Their cognate antigens are unknown. Method: immunoSEQ multiplex PCR; TCRdb's copy keeps in-frame clones and lacks some. This sample has around 4,400 clones; 60% to 80% occur once, and the top ten carry approximately 43%. Sequences were obtained from cultured CD8+ T cells derived from PBMCs. Receptor source: a male donor with HIV.

There are a few counts of this clone. This chain uses TRBV5-6 with TRBJ1-1; the D gene is possibly TRBD1 (6 bases). The V gene lost 5 bases and the J gene lost 5 bases, with 13 bases spanning the gap. CDR1 SGHDT and CDR2 YYEEEE come from the germline V gene. The CDR3 runs to 13 residues. The CDR3 protein is CASREQGGTEAFF. Here the CDR3 DNA reads TGTGCCAGCAGGGAGCAAGGGGGTACTGAAGCTTTCTTT.

This clone was counted between two and nine times. This chain joins TRBV7-6 and TRBJ1-6; no definite D call. This CDR3 is built from 17 residues. Germline CDR1 reads SGHVS; CDR2 reads FNYEAQ. The germline V and J ends were trimmed by 2 bases and 0 bases, with 11 bases remaining between them. DNA of the CDR3: TGTGCCAGCAGCTTATCCGAGTATAGCTCCTATAATTCACCCCTCCACTTT. Translation gives CASSLSEYSSYNSPLHF.

This clone was counted a few times. This CDR3 is CASRRGTEAFF. The CDR3 DNA is TGTGCCAGCCGGAGGGGGACTGAAGCTTTCTTT. V is TRBV9 and J is TRBJ1-1, with a weak D call TRBD1 (6 bases). CDR1 and CDR2 from the germline V gene are SGDLS and YYNGEE. The CDR3 is made up of 11 amino acids. V dropped 7 bases and J dropped 5 bases, with 9 bases sitting between them.

The genes are TRBV28 and TRBJ2-7; D is unclear. Trimming took off 5 bases at V and 4 bases at J, with 9 bases between the two ends. Germline loops: CDR1 MDHEN, CDR2 SYDVKM. CDR3 length equals 12 residues. CDR3 protein: CASSPLEYEQYF. CDR3 in DNA: TGTGCCAGCAGTCCCTTGGAGTACGAGCAGTACTTC.

CDR3 sequence reads: CASSYGASGTYEQYF. The CDR3 DNA reads TGTGCCAGCAGTTACGGGGCTAGCGGAACCTACGAGCAGTACTTC. V and J are TRBV6-6 and TRBJ2-7; TRBD2 matches 7 bases. CDR3 length: 15 amino acids. Germline CDR1 reads MNHNY; CDR2 reads SVGAGI (reference sequence). Unmatched junction bases numbered 6, after V lost 2 bases and J lost 2 bases.

This chain joins TRBV27 and TRBJ2-1; D tentatively reads TRBD1 or TRBD2 (5 bases each). Trimming stripped 7 bases from V and 4 bases from J, with 14 bases between. The germline V gene encodes CDR1 MNHEY and CDR2 SMNVEV (reference sequence). The CDR3 loop spans 14 amino acids. The CDR3 sequence: CASNEGTYYNEQFF. The CDR3 DNA reads TGTGCCAGCAACGAAGGGACGTATTACAATGAGCAGTTCTTC.

V usage is TRBV5-6 and J usage is TRBJ1-2, with 12 bases matching TRBD1. V gave up 4 bases and J gave up 4 bases; unmatched junction bases: 8. The germline gives CDR1 SGHDT, CDR2 YYEEEE. The CDR3 extends over 16 amino acids. CDR3: CASSGTGTGGSYGYTF. The CDR3 DNA follows: TGTGCCAGCAGCGGAACCGGGACAGGGGGCAGCTATGGCTACACCTTC.